Each of the 20 T cell receptor beta chains below was sequenced from the same sample in a study of CD8+ T cells in alopecia areata. RNA, once extracted, was reverse transcribed into cDNA for use as the sequencing template. Assay used: immunoSEQ multiplex PCR; TCRdb lists only in-frame clones, some missing. The data show around 120,000 clones, around 45% seen once. The specimen was NKG2D-low CD8+ T cells sorted from blood. The source is a human donor with alopecia areata.

This chain uses TRBV29-1 with TRBJ1-2, with a possible D match to TRBD1 (6 bases). The CDR3 extends over 12 amino acids. Germline lookup yields CDR1 SQVTM and CDR2 ANQGSEA. Trimming left V 4 bases short and J 2 bases short, with 8 bases between. CDR3 nucleotide sequence: TGCAGCGTTGTGACAGGCAACTATGGCTACACCTTC. Amino acid sequence: CSVVTGNYGYTF.

This clone was observed a handful of times. The chain combines TRBV5-6 with TRBJ2-7; D is undetermined. V dropped 2 bases and J dropped 2 bases, with 5 bases sitting between them. Germline V gene lookup returns CDR1 SGHDT and CDR2 YYEEEE. This CDR3 contains 12 residues. Here the CDR3 DNA reads TGTGCCAGCAGCTTCGGAACCTACGAGCAGTACTTC. It translates to CASSFGTYEQYF. Together with reference TRBV5-6 and TRBJ2-7, the CDR3 gives the full variable domain: DAGVTQSPTHLIKTRGQQVTLRCSPKSGHDTVSWYQQALGQGPQFIFQYYEEEERQRGNFPDRFSGHQFPNYSSELNVNALLLGDSALYLCASSFGTYEQYFGPGTRLTVT.

This clone was observed at least ten times. Other DNA sequences in this sample translate to the same CDR3. CDR3 DNA sequence: TGTGCCAGCAGTTTAAACGCCGGGGAGCTGTTTTTT. Its protein product is CASSLNAGELFF. The V call is TRBV6-5, the J call TRBJ2-2, with D unclear. The V end was cut by 4 bases, the J end by 6 bases, with 6 bases between. Germline assignment: CDR1 MNHEY and CDR2 SVGAGI. The CDR3 totals 12 residues.

This rearrangement joins TRBV30 to TRBJ2-7; 7 positions match TRBD1. The length of the CDR3 is 13 residues. Germline-derived CDR1 and CDR2 are GTSNPN and SVGIG (reference sequence). V shed 4 bases, J shed 3 bases, and the junction held 6 bases outside the gene matches. The CDR3 loop reads CAWTDRENYEQYF. CDR3 DNA sequence: TGTGCCTGGACTGACAGGGAAAACTACGAGCAGTACTTC.

The chain carries TRBV27 and TRBJ2-7; the D gene is possibly TRBD1 (8 bases). Germline V gene lookup returns CDR1 MNHEY and CDR2 SMNVEV (reference sequence). V was clipped by 4 bases and J by 6 bases, with 19 bases between them. This CDR3 spans 15 amino acids. In nucleotides, the CDR3 is TGTGCCAGCAGTTACAGGGGGGGAGGCATTAGCGAGCAGTACTTC. It encodes CASSYRGGGISEQYF.

The V gene is TRBV28, the J gene TRBJ2-1; D possibly corresponds to TRBD1 (5 bases). The CDR3 is 13 residues long. CDR1 and CDR2 (germline): MDHEN, SYDVKM. V dropped 1 base and J dropped 5 bases, with 6 bases sitting between them. The CDR3 sequence: CASSLLGDNEQFF. In DNA, the CDR3 is TGTGCCAGCAGTTTATTAGGGGACAATGAGCAGTTCTTC.

The gene calls are TRBV30 and TRBJ2-5; 7 bases match TRBD1. Per germline, CDR1 GTSNPN and CDR2 SVGIG (reference sequence). J was trimmed by 0 bases and V by 3 bases; bases with no gene match: 4. This CDR3 spans 14 amino acids. CDR3 bases: TGTGCCTGGAGCGAGACAGGGTACCAAGAGACCCAGTACTTC. It encodes CAWSETGYQETQYF.

The chain carries TRBV6-5 and TRBJ2-1, with 8 bases identical to TRBD1. The CDR3 runs 16 residues. Germline values: CDR1 MNHEY, CDR2 SVGAGI. J was trimmed by 3 bases and V by 0 bases; bases with no gene match: 4. The CDR3 DNA follows: TGTGCCAGCAGTTACTCGATACAGGGGGTCTACAATGAGCAGTTCTTC. This sequence encodes CASSYSIQGVYNEQFF.

This clone came up a few times. The same CDR3 can be traced to other DNA sequences in this sample. The rearrangement uses TRBV29-1 and TRBJ2-7; D not resolved. The CDR3 runs 12 residues. Germline assignment: CDR1 SQVTM and CDR2 ANQGSEA. The V end was cut by 2 bases, the J end by 1 base, with 6 bases between. CDR3 in DNA: TGCAGCGTTGAAACGGAGTCCTACGAGCAGTACTTC. It yields the protein CSVETESYEQYF.

This clone was counted a single time. The chain uses TRBV30 and TRBJ1-5, with D perhaps matching TRBD1 (6 bases). The CDR3 contains 14 residues. V was pared by 3 bases and J by 5 bases, with 14 bases between. Per germline, CDR1 GTSNPN and CDR2 SVGIG (reference sequence). CDR3 nucleotide sequence: TGTGCCTGGAGCCTCCGGGACAACTATCAGCCCCAGCATTTT. It yields the protein CAWSLRDNYQPQHF.

The chain couples TRBV5-6 to TRBJ1-2; 9 bases line up with TRBD1. The V and J ends lost 2 bases and 4 bases, in that order; junction bases with no gene match: 6. CDR3 size: 15 residues. Germline V gene sequence: CDR1 SGHDT, CDR2 YYEEEE. DNA for the CDR3: TGTGCCAGCAGCTTACCGGGACAGGGCCTCTATGGCTACACCTTC. It codes for CASSLPGQGLYGYTF.

The rearrangement joins TRBV29-1 to TRBJ2-7; D remains ambiguous. V was trimmed by 3 bases and J by 1 base, leaving 4 bases between them. CDR1 and CDR2 from the germline V gene are SQVTM and ANQGSEA. CDR3 size: 11 residues. For the CDR3, the DNA is TGCAGCGTTGAGCGATCCTACGAGCAGTACTTC. Residues: CSVERSYEQYF.

This sequence joins TRBV28 and TRBJ2-5; 8 nucleotides match TRBD1. Per the germline V gene, CDR1 is MDHEN and CDR2 is SYDVKM. The CDR3 is 16 residues long. Trimming took 8 bases from V and 2 from J; bases not matched to a gene: 13. CDR3 in DNA: TGTGCCAGCGGTCAGACAGGGGACGTTGTTCAAGAGACCCAGTACTTC. Translation: CASGQTGDVVQETQYF.

The chain recombines TRBV13 with TRBJ2-1, with 9 bases identical to TRBD2. From germline, CDR1 is PRHDT and CDR2 FYEKMQ (reference sequence). This CDR3 region has 15 residues. The ends lost 5 bases at V and 12 bases at J; junction bases unmatched: 14. CDR3 in amino acids: CASSLAGSRIWPQFF. The CDR3 nucleotides are TGTGCCAGCAGCCTAGCGGGATCCCGTATATGGCCGCAGTTCTTC.

The gene calls are TRBV5-6 and TRBJ2-7; 7 bases map to TRBD1. Trimming at V came to 4 bases and at J to 0 bases, leaving 4 bases not matched to a gene. The germline V gene encodes CDR1 SGHDT and CDR2 YYEEEE. The CDR3 loop spans 14 amino acids. CDR3 residues: CASSMGQSSYEQYF. CDR3 nucleotides: TGTGCCAGCAGCATGGGACAGAGCTCCTACGAGCAGTACTTC.

The chain combines TRBV5-1 with TRBJ2-1, with D uncertain. The CDR3 runs to 12 residues. The germline CDR1 and CDR2 sequences are SGHRS and YFSETQ. Trimming pared 6 bases from V and 11 bases from J, leaving 15 bases between. The CDR3 sequence: CASKLVSTQQFF. DNA of the CDR3: TGCGCCAGCAAGTTAGTTTCGACCCAGCAGTTCTTC.

The rearrangement links TRBV2 to TRBJ2-3, with D perhaps assigned TRBD1 or TRBD2 (6 bases each). The ends were cut back, 8 bases at V and 3 bases at J, with 15 bases in the middle. This CDR3 spans 14 amino acids. Looked up from germline, CDR1 is SNHLY and CDR2 is FYNNEI. The CDR3 DNA is TGTGCCAGCGGGGGGCTAGCGACTACAGATACGCAGTATTTT. Translated: CASGGLATTDTQYF.

This clone was seen more than once but under ten times. This rearrangement joins TRBV29-1 to TRBJ2-7; D is possibly TRBD1 (5 bases). The length of the CDR3 is 14 residues. Germline loops: CDR1 SQVTM, CDR2 ANQGSEA. V lost 5 bases and J lost 3, with 17 bases in between. The CDR3 sequence is CSVTDSLLRYEQYF. CDR3 DNA sequence: TGCAGCGTTACCGACAGCCTCCTACGCTACGAGCAGTACTTC.

This clone was recorded only once. The CDR3 reads CSAPLGNEQFF. For the CDR3, the DNA is TGCAGTGCCCCCTTGGGCAATGAGCAGTTCTTC. The chain combines TRBV20-1 with TRBJ2-1; D unclear. The length of the CDR3 is 11 residues. Germline CDR1 reads DFQATT; CDR2 reads SNEGSKA (reference sequence). Between the trimmed V and J ends, which lost 6 bases and 6 bases, there was a span of 9 bases.

The rearrangement links TRBV2 to TRBJ2-7; TRBD2 matches at 9 bases. Trimming cost V 6 bases and J 4 bases; bases outside gene matches: 7. Germline V CDR1 and CDR2: SNHLY, FYNNEI. This CDR3 has 14 amino acids. CDR3 sequence (DNA): TGTGCCAGCAGCTCCCCGGGACTAGCATACGAGCAGTACTTC. It yields the protein CASSSPGLAYEQYF.